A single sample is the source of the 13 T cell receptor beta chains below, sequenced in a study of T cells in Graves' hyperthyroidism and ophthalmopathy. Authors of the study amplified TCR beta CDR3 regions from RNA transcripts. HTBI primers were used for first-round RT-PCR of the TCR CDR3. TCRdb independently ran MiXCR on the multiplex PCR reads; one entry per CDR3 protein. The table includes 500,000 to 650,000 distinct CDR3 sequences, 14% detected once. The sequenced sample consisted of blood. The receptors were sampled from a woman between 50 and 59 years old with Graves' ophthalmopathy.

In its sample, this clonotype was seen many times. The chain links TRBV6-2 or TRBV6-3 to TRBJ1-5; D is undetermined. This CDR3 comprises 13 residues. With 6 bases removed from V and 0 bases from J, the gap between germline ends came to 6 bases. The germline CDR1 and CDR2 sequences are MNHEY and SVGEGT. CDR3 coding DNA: TGTGCCAGCAGCTTTTATAGCAATCAGCCCCAGCATTTT. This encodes CASSFYSNQPQHF.

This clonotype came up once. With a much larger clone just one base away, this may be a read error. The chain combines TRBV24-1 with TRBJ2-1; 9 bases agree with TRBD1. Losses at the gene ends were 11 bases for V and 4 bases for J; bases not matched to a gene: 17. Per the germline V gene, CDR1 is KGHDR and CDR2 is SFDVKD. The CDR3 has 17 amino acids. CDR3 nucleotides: TGTGCCAACCAGAATGTGGGGGGGGACAGGGAATACAATGAGCAGTTCTTC. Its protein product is CANQNVGGDREYNEQFF.

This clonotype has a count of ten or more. CDR3 coding DNA: TGTGCCAGCAGCTTAGCGGTCCGGGACACTGAAGCTTTCTTT. Its translation is CASSLAVRDTEAFF. The chain combines TRBV7-6 with TRBJ1-1; D gene ambiguous. Per germline, CDR1 SGHVS and CDR2 FNYEAQ. The CDR3 extends over 14 amino acids. V was pared by 0 bases and J by 3 bases, with 8 bases between.

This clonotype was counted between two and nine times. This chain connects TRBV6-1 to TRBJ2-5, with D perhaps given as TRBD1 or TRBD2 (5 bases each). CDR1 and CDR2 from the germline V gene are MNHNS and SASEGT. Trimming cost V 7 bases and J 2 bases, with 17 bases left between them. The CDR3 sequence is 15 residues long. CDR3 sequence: CASISGRVYQETQYF. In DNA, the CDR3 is TGTGCCAGCATCTCGGGACGAGTCTATCAAGAGACCCAGTACTTC.

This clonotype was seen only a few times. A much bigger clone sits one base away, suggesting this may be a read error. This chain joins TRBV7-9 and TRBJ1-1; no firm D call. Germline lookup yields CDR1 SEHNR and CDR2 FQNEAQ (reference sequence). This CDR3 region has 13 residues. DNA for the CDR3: TGTGCCAGCAGCTTATCTGAGTCCACTGAAGCTCTCTTT. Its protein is CASSLSESTEALF.

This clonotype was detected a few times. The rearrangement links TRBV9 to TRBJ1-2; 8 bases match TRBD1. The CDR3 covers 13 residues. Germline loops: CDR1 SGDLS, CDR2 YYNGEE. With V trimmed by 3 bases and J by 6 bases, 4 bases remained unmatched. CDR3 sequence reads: CASSEGQVDGYTF. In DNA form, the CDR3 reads TGTGCCAGCAGCGAGGGACAGGTAGATGGCTACACCTTC.

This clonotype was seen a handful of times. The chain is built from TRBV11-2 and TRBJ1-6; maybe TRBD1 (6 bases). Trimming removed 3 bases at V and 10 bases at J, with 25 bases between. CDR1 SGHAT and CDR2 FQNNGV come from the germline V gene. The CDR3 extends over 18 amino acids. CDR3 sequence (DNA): TGTGCCAGCAGCTTCCCTCGGGACAATCCCATAAGGGGGTCACCCCTCCACTTT. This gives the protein CASSFPRDNPIRGSPLHF. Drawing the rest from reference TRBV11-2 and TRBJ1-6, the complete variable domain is EAGVAQSPRYKIIEKRQSVAFWCNPISGHATLYWYQQILGQGPKLLIQFQNNGVVDDSQLPKDRFSAERLKGVDSTLKIQPAKLEDSAVYLCASSFPRDNPIRGSPLHFGNGTRLTVT.

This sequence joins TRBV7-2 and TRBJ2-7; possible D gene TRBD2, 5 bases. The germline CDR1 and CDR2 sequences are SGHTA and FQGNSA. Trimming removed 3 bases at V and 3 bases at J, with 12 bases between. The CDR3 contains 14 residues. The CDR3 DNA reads TGTGCCAGCAGCTTTGGCGGGCGGAACTACGAGCAGTACTTC. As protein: CASSFGGRNYEQYF. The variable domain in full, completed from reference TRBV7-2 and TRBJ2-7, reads GAGVSQSPSNKVTEKGKDVELRCDPISGHTALYWYRQSLGQGLEFLIYFQGNSAPDKSGLPSDRFSAERTGGSVSTLTIQRTQQEDSAVYLCASSFGGRNYEQYFGPGTRLTVT.

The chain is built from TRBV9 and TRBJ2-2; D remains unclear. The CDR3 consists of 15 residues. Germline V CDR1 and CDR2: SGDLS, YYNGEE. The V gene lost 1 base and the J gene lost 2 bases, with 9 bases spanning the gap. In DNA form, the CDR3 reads TGTGCCAGCAGCGTACTTACTACCAACACCGGGGAGCTGTTTTTT. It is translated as CASSVLTTNTGELFF.

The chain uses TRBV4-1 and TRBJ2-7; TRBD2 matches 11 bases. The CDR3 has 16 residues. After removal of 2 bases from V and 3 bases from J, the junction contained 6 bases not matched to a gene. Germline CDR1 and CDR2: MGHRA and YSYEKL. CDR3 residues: CASSQSGTSGNYEQYF. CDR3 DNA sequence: TGCGCCAGCAGCCAATCCGGGACTAGCGGTAACTACGAGCAGTACTTC.

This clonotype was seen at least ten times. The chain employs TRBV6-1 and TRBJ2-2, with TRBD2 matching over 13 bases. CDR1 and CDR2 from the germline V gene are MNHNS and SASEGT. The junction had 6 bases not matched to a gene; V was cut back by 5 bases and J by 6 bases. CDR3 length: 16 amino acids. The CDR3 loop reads CASSQTSGRIAGELFF. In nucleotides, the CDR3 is TGTGCCAGCAGTCAGACTAGCGGGAGGATCGCCGGGGAGCTGTTTTTT.

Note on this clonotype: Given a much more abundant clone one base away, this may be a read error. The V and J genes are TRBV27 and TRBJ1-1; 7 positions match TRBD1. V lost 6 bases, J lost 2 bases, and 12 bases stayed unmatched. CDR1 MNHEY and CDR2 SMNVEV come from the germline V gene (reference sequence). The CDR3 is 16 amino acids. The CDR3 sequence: CASRTTGAAINTEAFF. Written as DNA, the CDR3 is TGTGCCAGCAGAACAACAGGGGCAGCCATAAACACTGAAGCTTTCTTT.

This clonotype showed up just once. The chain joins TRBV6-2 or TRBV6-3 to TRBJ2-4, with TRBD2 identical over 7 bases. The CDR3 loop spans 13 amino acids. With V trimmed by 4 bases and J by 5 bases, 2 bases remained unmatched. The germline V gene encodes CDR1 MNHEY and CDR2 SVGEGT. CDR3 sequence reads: CASSWGGENIQYF. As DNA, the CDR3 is TGTGCCAGCAGTTGGGGGGGTGAAAACATTCAGTACTTC.